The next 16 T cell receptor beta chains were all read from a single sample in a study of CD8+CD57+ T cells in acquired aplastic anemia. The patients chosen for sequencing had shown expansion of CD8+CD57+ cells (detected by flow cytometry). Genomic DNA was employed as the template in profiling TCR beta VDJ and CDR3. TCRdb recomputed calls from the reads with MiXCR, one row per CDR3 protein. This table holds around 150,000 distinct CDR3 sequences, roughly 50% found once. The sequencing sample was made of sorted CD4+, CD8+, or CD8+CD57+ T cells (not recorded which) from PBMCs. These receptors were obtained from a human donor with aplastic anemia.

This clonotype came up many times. DNA of the CDR3: TGTGCCAGCAGACCGTACAGGCCACCAGCCTTCTCTGGGGCCAACGTCCTGACTTTC. Protein: CASRPYRPPAFSGANVLTF. The chain has TRBV2 and TRBJ2-6; D perhaps matches TRBD1 (5 bases). The germline V and J ends were trimmed by 6 bases and 0 bases, with 21 bases remaining between them. The CDR3 is made up of 19 amino acids. The germline V gene has CDR1 SNHLY and CDR2 FYNNEI.

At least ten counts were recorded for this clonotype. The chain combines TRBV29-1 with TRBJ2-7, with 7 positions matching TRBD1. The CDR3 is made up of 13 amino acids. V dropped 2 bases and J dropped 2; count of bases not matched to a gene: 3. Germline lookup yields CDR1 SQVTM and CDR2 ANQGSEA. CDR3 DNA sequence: TGCAGCGTTGAAAGGGGACAGCCCTACGAGCAGTACTTC. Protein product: CSVERGQPYEQYF.

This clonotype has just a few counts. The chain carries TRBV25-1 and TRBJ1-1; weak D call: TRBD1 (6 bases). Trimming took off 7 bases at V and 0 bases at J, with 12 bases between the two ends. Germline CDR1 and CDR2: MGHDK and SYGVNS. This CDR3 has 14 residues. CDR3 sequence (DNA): TGTGCCAGCATGGACAGCCCCATGAACACTGAAGCTTTCTTT. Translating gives CASMDSPMNTEAFF.

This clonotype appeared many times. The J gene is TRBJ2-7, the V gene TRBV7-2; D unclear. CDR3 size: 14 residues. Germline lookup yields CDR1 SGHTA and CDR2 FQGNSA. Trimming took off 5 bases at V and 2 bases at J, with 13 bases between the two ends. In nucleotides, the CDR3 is TGTGCCAGCAGCCCTCAGAAATCCCCCTACGAGCAGTACTTC. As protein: CASSPQKSPYEQYF.

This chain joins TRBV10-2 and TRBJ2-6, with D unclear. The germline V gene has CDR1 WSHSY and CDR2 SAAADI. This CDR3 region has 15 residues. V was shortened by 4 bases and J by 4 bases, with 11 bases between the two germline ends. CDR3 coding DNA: TGCGCCAGCAGTGGTCAAGGCGCGGGGGCCAACGTCCTGACTTTC. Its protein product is CASSGQGAGANVLTF.

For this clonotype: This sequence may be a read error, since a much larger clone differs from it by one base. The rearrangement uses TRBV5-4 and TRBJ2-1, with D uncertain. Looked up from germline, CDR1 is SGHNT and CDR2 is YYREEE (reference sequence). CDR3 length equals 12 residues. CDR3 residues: CASSMDDNEQVF. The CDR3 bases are TGTGCCAGCAGTATGGATGACAATGAGCAGGTCTTC.

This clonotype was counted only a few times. In DNA, the CDR3 is TGTGCCTCAACGGACAGCATAAACACTGAAGCTTTCTTT. Its protein is CASTDSINTEAFF. V usage is TRBV7-2 and J usage is TRBJ1-1, with a tentative D call TRBD1 (6 bases). Deletions cut 11 bases from V and 2 bases from J, with 15 bases between. Per germline, CDR1 SGHTA and CDR2 FQGNSA. This CDR3 contains 13 residues.

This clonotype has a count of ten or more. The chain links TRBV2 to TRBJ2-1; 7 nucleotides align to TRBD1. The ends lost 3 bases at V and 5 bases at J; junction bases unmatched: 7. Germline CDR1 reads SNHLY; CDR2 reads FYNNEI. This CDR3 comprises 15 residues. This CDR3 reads CASSDWGTENNEQFF. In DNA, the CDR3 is TGTGCCAGCAGTGATTGGGGGACAGAAAACAATGAGCAGTTCTTC.

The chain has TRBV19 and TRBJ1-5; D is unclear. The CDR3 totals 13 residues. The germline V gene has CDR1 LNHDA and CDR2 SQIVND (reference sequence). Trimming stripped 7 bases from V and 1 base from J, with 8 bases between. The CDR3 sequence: CASNAGSNQPQHF. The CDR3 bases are TGTGCCAGTAATGCGGGCAGCAATCAGCCCCAGCATTTT.

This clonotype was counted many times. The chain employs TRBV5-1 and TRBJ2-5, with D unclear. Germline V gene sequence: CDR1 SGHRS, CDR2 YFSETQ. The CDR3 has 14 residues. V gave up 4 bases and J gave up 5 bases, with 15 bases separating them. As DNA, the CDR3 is TGCGCCAGCAGCGGATTAGTGGGTGCGGAGACCCAGTACTTC. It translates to CASSGLVGAETQYF.

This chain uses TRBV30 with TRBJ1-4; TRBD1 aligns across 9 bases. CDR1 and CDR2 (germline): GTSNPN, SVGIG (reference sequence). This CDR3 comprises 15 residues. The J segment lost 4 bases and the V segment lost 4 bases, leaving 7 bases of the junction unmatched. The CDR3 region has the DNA TGTGCCTGGACCTCCGTGGGACAGGGTAATGAAAAACTGTTTTTT. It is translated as CAWTSVGQGNEKLFF.

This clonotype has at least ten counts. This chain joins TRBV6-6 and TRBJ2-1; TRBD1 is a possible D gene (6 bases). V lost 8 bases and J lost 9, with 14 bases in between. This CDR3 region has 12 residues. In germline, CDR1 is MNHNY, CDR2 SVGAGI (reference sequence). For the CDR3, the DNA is TGTGCCAGCGGGGGCACACGTAGTGAGCAGTTCTTC. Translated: CASGGTRSEQFF.

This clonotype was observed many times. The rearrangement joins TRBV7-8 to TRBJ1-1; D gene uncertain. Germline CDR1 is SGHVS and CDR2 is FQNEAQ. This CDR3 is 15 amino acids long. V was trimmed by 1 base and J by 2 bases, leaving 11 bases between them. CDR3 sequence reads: CASSLGVYSNTEAFF. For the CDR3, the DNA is TGTGCCAGCAGCTTAGGAGTTTATTCAAACACTGAAGCTTTCTTT.

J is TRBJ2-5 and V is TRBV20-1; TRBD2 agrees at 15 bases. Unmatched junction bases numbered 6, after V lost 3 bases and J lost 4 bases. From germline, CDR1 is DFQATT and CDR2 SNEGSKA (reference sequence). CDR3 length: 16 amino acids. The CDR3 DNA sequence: TGCAGTGCTAGTCTTGGGACTAGCGGGAGGCTAGAGACCCAGTACTTC. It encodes CSASLGTSGRLETQYF.

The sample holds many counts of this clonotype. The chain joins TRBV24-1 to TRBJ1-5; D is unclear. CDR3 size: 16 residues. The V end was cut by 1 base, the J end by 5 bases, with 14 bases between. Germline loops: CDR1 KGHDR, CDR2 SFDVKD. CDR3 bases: TGTGCCACCAGTGATTTTGGGGAGAGGGTCCATCAGCCCCAGCATTTT. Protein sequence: CATSDFGERVHQPQHF.

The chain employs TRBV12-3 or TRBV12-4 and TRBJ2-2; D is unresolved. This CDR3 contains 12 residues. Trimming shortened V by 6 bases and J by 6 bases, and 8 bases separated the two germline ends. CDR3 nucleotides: TGTGCCAGCAGAATCCTTCCCGGGGAGCTGTTTTTT. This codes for CASRILPGELFF.